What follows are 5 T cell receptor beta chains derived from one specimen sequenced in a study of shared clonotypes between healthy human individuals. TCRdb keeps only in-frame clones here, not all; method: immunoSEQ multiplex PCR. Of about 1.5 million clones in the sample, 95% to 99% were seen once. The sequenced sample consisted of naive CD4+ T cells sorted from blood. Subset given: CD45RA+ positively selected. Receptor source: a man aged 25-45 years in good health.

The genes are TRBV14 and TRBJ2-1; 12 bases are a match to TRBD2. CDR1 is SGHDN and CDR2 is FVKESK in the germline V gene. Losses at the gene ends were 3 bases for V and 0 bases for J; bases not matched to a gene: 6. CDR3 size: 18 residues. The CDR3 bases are TGTGCCAGCAGCCATCCTGCGACTAGCGGGAGCTCCTACAATGAGCAGTTCTTC. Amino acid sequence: CASSHPATSGSSYNEQFF.

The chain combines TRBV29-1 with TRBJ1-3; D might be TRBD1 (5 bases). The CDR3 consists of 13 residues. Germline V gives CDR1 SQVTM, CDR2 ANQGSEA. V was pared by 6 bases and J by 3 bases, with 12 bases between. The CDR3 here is CSVTQGFGNTIYF. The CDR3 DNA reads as TGCAGCGTGACCCAGGGATTTGGAAACACCATATATTTT.

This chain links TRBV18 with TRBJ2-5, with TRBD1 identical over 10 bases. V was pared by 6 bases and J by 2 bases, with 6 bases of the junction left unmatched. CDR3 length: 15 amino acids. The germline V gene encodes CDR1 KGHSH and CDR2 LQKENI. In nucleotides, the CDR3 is TGTGCCAGCTCCCGAGGGACAGGGGCGCAAGAGACCCAGTACTTC. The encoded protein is CASSRGTGAQETQYF. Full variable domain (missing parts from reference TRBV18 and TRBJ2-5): NAGVMQNPRHLVRRRGQEARLRCSPMKGHSHVYWYRQLPEEGLKFMVYLQKENIIDESGMPKERFSAEFPKEGPSILRIQQVVRGDSAAYFCASSRGTGAQETQYFGPGTRLLVL.

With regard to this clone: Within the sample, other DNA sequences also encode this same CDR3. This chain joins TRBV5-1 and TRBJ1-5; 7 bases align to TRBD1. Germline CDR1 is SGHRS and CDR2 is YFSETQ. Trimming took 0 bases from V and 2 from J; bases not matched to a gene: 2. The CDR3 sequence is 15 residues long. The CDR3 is CASSLEGAGNQPQHF. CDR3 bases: TGCGCCAGCAGCTTGGAGGGGGCAGGCAATCAGCCCCAGCATTTT. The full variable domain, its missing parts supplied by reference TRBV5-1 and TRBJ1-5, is KAGVTQTPRYLIKTRGQQVTLSCSPISGHRSVSWYQQTPGQGLQFLFEYFSETQRNKGNFPGRFSGRQFSNSRSEMNVSTLELGDSALYLCASSLEGAGNQPQHFGDGTRLSIL.

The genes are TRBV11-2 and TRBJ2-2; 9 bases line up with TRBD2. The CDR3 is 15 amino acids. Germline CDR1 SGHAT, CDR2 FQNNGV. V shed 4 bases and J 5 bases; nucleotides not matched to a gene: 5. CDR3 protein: CASSSLSGRTGELFF. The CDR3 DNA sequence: TGTGCCAGCAGCTCATTGAGCGGGAGGACCGGGGAGCTGTTTTTT.